These 9 T cell receptor beta chains originate from one sample sequenced in a study of shared clonotypes between healthy human individuals. Data came from immunoSEQ multiplex PCR; TCRdb stores just in-frame clones and leaves some out. The sample holds 2,100,000 or so clones; approximately 94% are singletons and the top ten take over 0.1%. The sequencing input was naive CD4+ T cells sorted from blood. The subset is: CD45RA+ positively selected. The source of these receptors is a man aged 18 to 30 in good health.

The DNA for the CDR3 is TGTGCCAGCAGCTCGGGGCAGAACACTGAAGCTTTCTTT. Amino acid sequence: CASSSGQNTEAFF. This rearrangement joins TRBV27 to TRBJ1-1; D is possibly TRBD1 (5 bases). The CDR3 has 13 residues. V was shortened by 6 bases and J by 1 base, with 9 bases between the two germline ends. Germline CDR1 and CDR2: MNHEY and SMNVEV (reference sequence).

This clone was recorded only once. The chain links TRBV27 to TRBJ1-1, with D hard to call. CDR1 and CDR2 (germline): MNHEY, SMNVEV (reference sequence). V dropped 5 bases and J dropped 4 bases, with 17 bases sitting between them. The CDR3 consists of 15 residues. Here the CDR3 reads CASSADVRRSTEAFF. The CDR3 DNA follows: TGTGCCAGCAGTGCGGACGTCCGTCGTAGCACTGAAGCTTTCTTT.

J is TRBJ2-7 and V is TRBV30; TRBD1 matches at 7 bases. V was pared by 7 bases and J by 0 bases, with 3 bases of the junction left unmatched. Germline-derived CDR1 and CDR2 are GTSNPN and SVGIG (reference sequence). There are 12 residues in the CDR3. CDR3 sequence reads: CAYRQGSYEQYF. The CDR3 DNA sequence: TGTGCCTACCGACAGGGCTCCTACGAGCAGTACTTC.

The chain is built from TRBV28 and TRBJ1-1, with no clear D. The CDR3 contains 16 residues. Trimming pared 4 bases from V and 4 bases from J, leaving 19 bases between. Germline CDR1 MDHEN, CDR2 SYDVKM. CDR3 region: CASSSPLHGWFTEAFF. The CDR3 nucleotides are TGTGCCAGCAGTTCCCCCCTGCATGGGTGGTTCACTGAAGCTTTCTTT. Variable domain in full (rest from reference TRBV28 and TRBJ1-1): DVKVTQSSRYLVKRTGEKVFLECVQDMDHENMFWYRQDPGLGLRLIYFSYDVKMKEKGDIPEGYSVSREKKERFSLILESASTNQTSMYLCASSSPLHGWFTEAFFGQGTRLTVV.

On this clone: Other DNA sequences of this sample code for an identical CDR3. The gene calls are TRBV11-2 and TRBJ2-7, with TRBD1 as a possible D gene (6 bases). The CDR3 runs 13 residues. V was trimmed by 4 bases and J by 3 bases, leaving 10 bases between them. Germline V lookup: CDR1 SGHAT, CDR2 FQNNGV. This CDR3 reads CASSSGVFYEQYF. Here the CDR3 DNA reads TGTGCCAGCAGCTCAGGGGTCTTCTACGAGCAGTACTTC.

This chain uses TRBV19 with TRBJ1-4; 7 positions match TRBD1. Germline V gene data show CDR1 as LNHDA and CDR2 as SQIVND (reference sequence). The CDR3 totals 14 residues. V gave up 6 bases and J gave up 7 bases; unmatched junction bases: 8. CDR3 sequence reads: CASREQGTGEKLFF. CDR3 DNA: TGTGCCAGTAGGGAACAGGGGACCGGTGAAAAACTGTTTTTT.

This chain connects TRBV5-1 to TRBJ2-1; 12 bases agree with TRBD2. There are 14 residues in the CDR3. Losses at the gene ends were 3 bases for V and 9 bases for J; bases not matched to a gene: 4. CDR1 is SGHRS and CDR2 is YFSETQ in the germline V gene. The CDR3 nucleotides read TGCGCCAGCAGCTCTAGCGGGAGGGAGGGTGAGCAGTTCTTC. It codes for CASSSSGREGEQFF. The whole variable domain, remainder taken from reference TRBV5-1 and TRBJ2-1, is KAGVTQTPRYLIKTRGQQVTLSCSPISGHRSVSWYQQTPGQGLQFLFEYFSETQRNKGNFPGRFSGRQFSNSRSEMNVSTLELGDSALYLCASSSSGREGEQFFGPGTRLTVL.

V and J are TRBV28 and TRBJ1-1, with 10 bases aligning to TRBD1. This CDR3 is built from 15 residues. Trimming at V came to 5 bases and at J to 1 base, leaving 4 bases not matched to a gene. Germline V gene data show CDR1 as MDHEN and CDR2 as SYDVKM. CDR3 loop: CASSIRQGANTEAFF. The CDR3 coding sequence is TGTGCCAGCAGTATTCGACAGGGGGCGAACACTGAAGCTTTCTTT.

The chain joins TRBV14 to TRBJ1-4, with D perhaps matching TRBD1 (5 bases). The germline V and J ends were trimmed by 0 bases and 4 bases, with 9 bases remaining between them. Germline CDR1 SGHDN, CDR2 FVKESK. CDR3 length: 15 residues. This CDR3 reads CASSQDGGVNEKLFF. The CDR3 DNA reads TGTGCCAGCAGCCAAGATGGAGGGGTTAATGAAAAACTGTTTTTT.